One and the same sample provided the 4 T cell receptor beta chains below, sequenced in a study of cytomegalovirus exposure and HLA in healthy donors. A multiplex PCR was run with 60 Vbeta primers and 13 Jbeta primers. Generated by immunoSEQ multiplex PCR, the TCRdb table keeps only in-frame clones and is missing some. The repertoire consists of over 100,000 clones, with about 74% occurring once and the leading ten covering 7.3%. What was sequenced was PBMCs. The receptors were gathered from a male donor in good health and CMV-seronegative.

The CDR3 bases are TGTGCCACCAGCGTACCGGGACAGGGCCTCCACGAGCAGTACTTC. It is translated as CATSVPGQGLHEQYF. This chain links TRBV15 with TRBJ2-7; TRBD1 matches at 9 bases. This CDR3 has 15 residues. Germline V gives CDR1 LNHNV, CDR2 YYDKDF (reference sequence). Trimming removed 5 bases from V and 5 bases from J; junction bases left unmatched: 10.

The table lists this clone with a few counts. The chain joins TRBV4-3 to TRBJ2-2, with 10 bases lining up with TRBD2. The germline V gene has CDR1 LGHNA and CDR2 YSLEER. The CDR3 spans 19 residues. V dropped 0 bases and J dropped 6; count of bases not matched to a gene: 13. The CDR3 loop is CASSQDNLLAGDESGELFF. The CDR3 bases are TGCGCCAGCAGCCAAGATAATCTGCTAGCGGGAGACGAATCCGGGGAGCTGTTTTTT.

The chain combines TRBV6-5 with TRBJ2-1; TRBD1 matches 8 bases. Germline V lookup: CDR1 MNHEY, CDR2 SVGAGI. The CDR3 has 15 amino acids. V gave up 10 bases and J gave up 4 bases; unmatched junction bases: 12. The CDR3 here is CAILSRDRIYNEQFF. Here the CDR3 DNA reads TGTGCCATCCTCTCCCGGGACAGGATTTACAATGAGCAGTTCTTC.

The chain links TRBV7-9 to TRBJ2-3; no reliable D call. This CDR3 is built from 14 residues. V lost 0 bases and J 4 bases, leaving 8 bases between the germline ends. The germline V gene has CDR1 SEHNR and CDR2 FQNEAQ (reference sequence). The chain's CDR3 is CASSLAGAADTQYF. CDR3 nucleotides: TGTGCCAGCAGCTTAGCGGGCGCTGCAGATACGCAGTATTTT. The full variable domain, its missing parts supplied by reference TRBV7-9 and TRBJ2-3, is DTGVSQNPRHKITKRGQNVTFRCDPISEHNRLYWYRQTLGQGPEFLTYFQNEAQLEKSRLLSDRFSAERPKGSFSTLEIQRTEQGDSAMYLCASSLAGAADTQYFGPGTRLTVL.